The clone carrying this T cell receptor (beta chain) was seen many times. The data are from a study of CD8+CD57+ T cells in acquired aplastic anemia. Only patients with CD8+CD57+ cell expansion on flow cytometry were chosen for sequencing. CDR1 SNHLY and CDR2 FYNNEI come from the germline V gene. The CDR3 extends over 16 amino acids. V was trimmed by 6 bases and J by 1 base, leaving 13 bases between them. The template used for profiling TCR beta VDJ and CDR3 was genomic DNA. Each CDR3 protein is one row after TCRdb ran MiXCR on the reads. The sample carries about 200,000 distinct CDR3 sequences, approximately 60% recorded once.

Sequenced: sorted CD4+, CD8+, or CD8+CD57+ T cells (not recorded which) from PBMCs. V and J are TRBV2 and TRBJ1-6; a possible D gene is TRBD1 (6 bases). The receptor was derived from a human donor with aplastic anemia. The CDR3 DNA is TGTGCCAGCAGAGGTCGAGGGGGTTCCTATAATTCACCCCTCCACTTT. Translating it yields CASRGRGGSYNSPLHF. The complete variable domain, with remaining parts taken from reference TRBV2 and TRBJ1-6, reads EPEVTQTPSHQVTQMGQEVILRCVPISNHLYFYWYRQILGQKVEFLVSFYNNEISEKSEIFDDQFSVERPDGSNFTLKIRSTKLEDSAMYFCASRGRGGSYNSPLHFGNGTRLTVT.